Sequencing of this TCR beta chain was carried out in a study of regulatory T cells in long-lasting Graves disease. This clonotype came up a few times. The antigen remains unidentified. Whole-study findings and limits: It was in persistent disease that TRBV28, TRBJ1-2 and TRBJ2-5 were favored.

Sequencing libraries for TCR beta were prepared with iRepertoire HTBI primers and Arm-PCR of CDR3 regions. The authors' processing: Identification yielded around 64 TRBV and 14 TRBJ segments across samples. TCRdb used MiXCR to reprocess the multiplex PCR reads, holding one entry per CDR3 protein. TCRdb assigned the V and J calls; the authors' analysis was not used. This sample yields about 660,000 distinct CDR3 sequences, of which 25% to 35% are seen a single time; 35% to 55% belongs to the top ten. Stated time point: persistent/refractory GD, antithyroid drugs over 5 years with positive TRAb. From PBMCs, RNA was extracted and then used to make the TCR library. Germline V gene lookup returns CDR1 MNHEY and CDR2 SMNVEV (reference sequence). The ends lost 2 bases at V and 6 bases at J; junction bases unmatched: 10. This CDR3 is built from 17 residues.

This clonotype originated in a female donor with Graves disease. Sample: peripheral blood mononuclear cells (PBMCs), taken when the disease was refractory, from a patient treated with antithyroid drugs. This chain links TRBV27 with TRBJ2-2, with 9 bases aligning to TRBD2. DNA of the CDR3: TGTGCCAGCAGTTTAAGTCGTAGCGGGAGCCCTCCCGGGGAGCTGTTTTTT. Translation: CASSLSRSGSPPGELFF.